This passage covers 7 T cell receptor beta chains from one sample sequenced in a study of cytomegalovirus exposure and HLA in healthy donors. The PCR contained 60 Vbeta and 13 Jbeta primers. Assay used: immunoSEQ multiplex PCR; TCRdb lists only in-frame clones, some missing. The table includes about 150,000 clones, roughly three quarters detected once. Sequencing used PBMCs. The source of these receptors is a man aged 55 to 69 in good health and CMV-seronegative.

The J gene is TRBJ1-1, the V gene TRBV10-1, with D uncertain. V lost 3 bases and J 4 bases, leaving 12 bases between the germline ends. The germline gives CDR1 WNHNN, CDR2 SYGVQD (reference sequence). CDR3 length equals 14 residues. CDR3 residues: CASSDPTRGTEAFF. The CDR3 DNA reads TGCGCCAGCAGTGACCCTACACGGGGCACTGAAGCTTTCTTT.

This clone has only a few counts. The chain couples TRBV7-2 to TRBJ1-2; a possible D gene is TRBD1 (5 bases). Germline V gives CDR1 SGHTA, CDR2 FQGNSA. The CDR3 covers 14 residues. Between the trimmed V and J ends, which lost 11 bases and 0 bases, there was a span of 16 bases. CDR3 nucleotide sequence: TGTGCCCGGGGGGAAGATTTGCCTAACTATGGCTACACCTTC. Residues: CARGEDLPNYGYTF.

This rearrangement joins TRBV30 to TRBJ2-1, with 8 bases matching TRBD2. V gave up 2 bases and J gave up 4 bases; unmatched junction bases: 10. In germline, CDR1 is GTSNPN, CDR2 SVGIG (reference sequence). This CDR3 region has 16 residues. CDR3 sequence reads: CAWSLEPGLGYNEQFF. CDR3 sequence (DNA): TGTGCCTGGAGTTTAGAGCCGGGACTAGGATACAATGAGCAGTTCTTC.

This clone was seen a handful of times. The rearrangement links TRBV9 to TRBJ2-3; D might be TRBD2 (6 bases). The CDR3 is made up of 15 amino acids. V dropped 2 bases and J dropped 2 bases, with 12 bases sitting between them. Germline V gene lookup returns CDR1 SGDLS and CDR2 YYNGEE. Here the CDR3 reads CASSVNPGLTDTQYF. The CDR3 DNA reads TGTGCCAGCAGCGTGAATCCGGGACTCACAGATACGCAGTATTTT.

The chain couples TRBV19 to TRBJ1-4, with 7 positions matching TRBD1. The CDR3 is made up of 17 amino acids. Germline CDR1 is LNHDA and CDR2 is SQIVND (reference sequence). The V gene end was trimmed by 3 bases and the J gene end by 7 bases; junction bases not matched to a gene: 14. The CDR3, as DNA: TGTGCCAGTAGTATCCTCGGACAGGCTCGACTGGGTGAAAAACTGTTTTTT. Protein product: CASSILGQARLGEKLFF.

This clone was seen once. This sequence joins TRBV6-5 and TRBJ2-1; D perhaps matches TRBD2 (5 bases). The CDR3 contains 15 residues. Germline V gene sequence: CDR1 MNHEY, CDR2 SVGAGI. V lost 2 bases and J 7 bases, leaving 15 bases between the germline ends. The DNA of the CDR3 is TGTGCCAGCAGTTACGGCCCCCGCCGGGGAAATGAGCAGTTCTTC. Protein: CASSYGPRRGNEQFF.

The chain combines TRBV7-8 with TRBJ1-2; possible D gene TRBD1, 6 bases. Germline CDR1 and CDR2: SGHVS and FQNEAQ. V gave up 3 bases and J gave up 3 bases, with 14 bases separating them. The CDR3 totals 15 residues. CDR3 in amino acids: CASSLNLGGDYGYTF. The CDR3 DNA sequence: TGTGCCAGCAGCTTGAATTTAGGGGGGGACTATGGCTACACCTTC. The entire variable domain, with the rest obtained from reference TRBV7-8 and TRBJ1-2, is as follows: GAGVSQSPRYKVAKRGQDVALRCDPISGHVSLFWYQQALGQGPEFLTYFQNEAQLDKSGLPSDRFFAERPEGSVSTLKIQRTQQEDSAVYLCASSLNLGGDYGYTFGSGTRLTVV.